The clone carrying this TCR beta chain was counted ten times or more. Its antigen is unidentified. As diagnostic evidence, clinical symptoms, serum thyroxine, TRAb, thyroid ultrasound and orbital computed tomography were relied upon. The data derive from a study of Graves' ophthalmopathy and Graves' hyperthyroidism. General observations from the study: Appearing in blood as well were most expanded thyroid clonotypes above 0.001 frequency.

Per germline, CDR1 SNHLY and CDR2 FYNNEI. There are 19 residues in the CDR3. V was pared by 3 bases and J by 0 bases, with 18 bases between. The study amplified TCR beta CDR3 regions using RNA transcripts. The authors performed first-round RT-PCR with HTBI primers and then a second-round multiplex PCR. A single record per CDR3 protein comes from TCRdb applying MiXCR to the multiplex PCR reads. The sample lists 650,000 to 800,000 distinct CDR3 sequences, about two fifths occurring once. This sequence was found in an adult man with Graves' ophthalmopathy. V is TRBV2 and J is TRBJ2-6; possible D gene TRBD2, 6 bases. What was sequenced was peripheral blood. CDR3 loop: CASSERTGTSFSGANVLTF. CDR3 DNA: TGTGCCAGCAGTGAGCGGACCGGGACTTCATTCTCTGGGGCCAACGTCCTGACTTTC.